Below, 5 T cell receptor beta chains from the same sample are listed, as sequenced in a study of blood T cell repertoires in COVID-19. Some clones are missing from TCRdb's copy, which holds only in-frame ones; the method was immunoSEQ multiplex PCR. The table lists about 110,000 clones, 71% of them singletons. Sequenced: peripheral blood. These receptors were obtained from a human donor with acute or convalescent COVID-19. The donor label of this sample is uncertain.

The rearrangement uses TRBV5-6 and TRBJ2-3; D perhaps matches TRBD1 (6 bases). The germline CDR1 and CDR2 sequences are SGHDT and YYEEEE. V shed 4 bases and J shed 0 bases, with 9 bases lying between them. This CDR3 region has 14 residues. The CDR3 spells CASSTGQSTDTQYF. The CDR3 bases are TGTGCCAGCAGCACGGGACAAAGCACAGATACGCAGTATTTT.

This sequence joins TRBV18 and TRBJ1-6; D is perhaps TRBD1 (6 bases). Germline V gives CDR1 KGHSH, CDR2 LQKENI. The CDR3 extends over 14 amino acids. V shed 5 bases and J shed 8 bases, with 13 bases lying between them. DNA of the CDR3: TGTGCCAGCTCAAAGGACAGACCTTATTCACCCCTCCACTTT. This codes for CASSKDRPYSPLHF.

The chain combines TRBV7-2 with TRBJ1-3; D not resolved. V was trimmed by 1 base and J by 0 bases, leaving 7 bases between them. The germline V gene has CDR1 SGHTA and CDR2 FQGNSA. The CDR3 has 15 amino acids. In nucleotides, the CDR3 is TGTGCCAGCAGCTTAGATTGGCTCTCTGGAAACACCATATATTTT. Protein sequence: CASSLDWLSGNTIYF.

This clone occurred once. V and J are TRBV6-4 and TRBJ2-2, with 9 bases that match TRBD2. The J segment lost 6 bases and the V segment lost 2 bases, leaving 4 bases of the junction unmatched. The CDR3 consists of 15 residues. Germline CDR1 MRHNA, CDR2 SNTAGT. The chain's CDR3 is CASSDGTSRPGELFF. The CDR3 nucleotides are TGTGCCAGCAGTGACGGGACTAGCCGCCCCGGGGAGCTGTTTTTT.

This chain joins TRBV28 and TRBJ1-4; 8 nucleotides agree with TRBD1. Germline loops: CDR1 MDHEN, CDR2 SYDVKM. V shed 6 bases and J 6 bases; nucleotides not matched to a gene: 12. The CDR3 has 16 amino acids. The CDR3 spells CASSPPDRGSHEKLFF. The CDR3 DNA reads as TGTGCCAGCAGCCCTCCTGACAGGGGTTCGCATGAAAAACTGTTTTTT.